What follows is one T cell receptor (beta chain) and its context. Antigen: not known. The data were taken from a study of monozygotic twins with inflammatory bowel disease. Whole-blood RNA isolation (total RNA) proceeded without T cell sorting. Study results and limitations: Compared with healthy co-twins, IBD patients showed reduced TCRbeta repertoire diversity by inverse Simpson.

The CDR3 length is 13 residues. Germline V gene sequence: CDR1 SEHNR, CDR2 FQNEAQ (reference sequence). TCR libraries were prepared from around 3.5 ug total RNA each. Through template switching, UMIs that included a 6-nucleotide sample barcode were added. From its re-call of the 5' RACE reads, TCRdb lists each CDR3 protein once, without DNA. The sample holds fewer than 450,000 distinct CDR3 sequences. Sequences were obtained from blood. The receptor comes from a human donor with ulcerative colitis or Crohn's disease, or a healthy co-twin of an affected twin (not recorded which). V usage is TRBV7-9 and J usage is TRBJ2-5. The CDR3 loop is CASSPHTEETQYF.